This passage covers 24 T cell receptor beta chains from one sample sequenced in a study of graft-versus-host responses after intestinal transplantation. Assay used: immunoSEQ multiplex PCR; TCRdb lists only in-frame clones, some missing. The profile shows about 23,000 clones, 90% to 95% of them singletons. Specimen: PBMCs, collected around 38 days after intestinal transplant. The receptors originated from a human patient who received an intestinal transplant, so some T cells may come from the graft donor.

The chain links TRBV5-1 to TRBJ1-3; D unclear. CDR3 length equals 15 residues. V was trimmed by 5 bases and J by 0 bases, leaving 12 bases between them. CDR1 and CDR2 (germline): SGHRS, YFSETQ. CDR3: CASRMDKGSGNTIYF. CDR3 bases: TGCGCCAGCAGAATGGATAAGGGCTCTGGAAACACCATATATTTT.

V gene TRBV18 combines with J gene TRBJ2-2; 14 bases fit TRBD2. V lost 3 bases and J lost 6; bases outside the gene matches: 6. The CDR3 has 17 amino acids. Germline-derived CDR1 and CDR2 are KGHSH and LQKENI. The CDR3 is CASSPIATSGRAGELFF. In DNA form, the CDR3 reads TGTGCCAGCTCACCGATTGCGACTAGCGGGAGGGCCGGGGAGCTGTTTTTT.

CDR3: CASSYSMRDEQYF. CDR3 DNA: TGTGCCAGCAGTTACTCGATGCGGGACGAGCAGTACTTC. This sequence joins TRBV6-5 and TRBJ2-7; tentative D call: TRBD2 (5 bases). The CDR3 runs 13 residues. CDR1 is MNHEY and CDR2 is SVGAGI in the germline V gene. Trimming removed 0 bases at V and 5 bases at J, with 8 bases between.

The chain joins TRBV5-6 to TRBJ1-2; maybe TRBD1 (6 bases). CDR1 SGHDT and CDR2 YYEEEE come from the germline V gene. The CDR3 is made up of 14 amino acids. Trimming pared 2 bases from V and 2 bases from J, leaving 10 bases between. For the CDR3, the DNA is TGTGCCAGCAGCTTAACACAGGGAAACTATGGCTACACCTTC. This sequence encodes CASSLTQGNYGYTF.

The chain carries TRBV9 and TRBJ2-7, with D perhaps assigned TRBD1 or TRBD2 (5 bases each). The CDR3 spans 16 residues. With 0 bases removed from V and 4 bases from J, the gap between germline ends came to 17 bases. CDR1 SGDLS and CDR2 YYNGEE come from the germline V gene. CDR3 coding DNA: TGTGCCAGCAGCGTAGAACCCGGGACGGGGCTATACGAGCAGTACTTC. It translates to CASSVEPGTGLYEQYF.

In this sample, this clone turned up once. The rearrangement links TRBV7-9 to TRBJ2-1; 9 positions agree with TRBD2. V lost 1 base, J lost 5 bases, and 6 bases stayed unmatched. This CDR3 has 16 residues. CDR1 SEHNR and CDR2 FQNEAQ come from the germline V gene (reference sequence). The CDR3 DNA reads as TGTGCCAGCAGCTTAGTTCGGCTAGCGGGGCACAATGAGCAGTTCTTC. It encodes CASSLVRLAGHNEQFF.

This clone was observed a single time. CDR3 protein: CASSALWGATMETQYF. The CDR3 DNA sequence: TGTGCCAGCAGTGCCCTGTGGGGGGCGACTATGGAGACCCAGTACTTC. The chain links TRBV28 to TRBJ2-5; D might be TRBD1 or TRBD2, each matching 6 bases. The germline CDR1 and CDR2 sequences are MDHEN and SYDVKM. V was trimmed by 5 bases and J by 5 bases, leaving 21 bases between them. The CDR3 extends over 16 amino acids. Supplemented by reference TRBV28 and TRBJ2-5, the full variable domain reads DVKVTQSSRYLVKRTGEKVFLECVQDMDHENMFWYRQDPGLGLRLIYFSYDVKMKEKGDIPEGYSVSREKKERFSLILESASTNQTSMYLCASSALWGATMETQYFGPGTRLLVL.

This rearrangement joins TRBV9 to TRBJ1-4; 12 bases are shared with TRBD1. Germline assignment: CDR1 SGDLS and CDR2 YYNGEE. Trimming at V came to 3 bases and at J to 8 bases, leaving 2 bases not matched to a gene. The CDR3 has 14 residues. The CDR3 DNA is TGTGCCAGCAGCGCCGGGACAGGGGGCGAAAAACTGTTTTTT. This translates into CASSAGTGGEKLFF.

The chain carries TRBV9 and TRBJ2-5; D call uncertain. Germline lookup yields CDR1 SGDLS and CDR2 YYNGEE. The CDR3 contains 15 residues. V lost 2 bases to trimming and J lost 5 bases, with 16 bases between them. The CDR3 bases are TGTGCCAGCAGCGTCACAGTAGTCCGGTCGGAGACCCAGTACTTC. This translates into CASSVTVVRSETQYF.

The V gene is TRBV4-1, the J gene TRBJ2-3; 16 nucleotides match TRBD2. The CDR3 is 18 amino acids. Germline V gene sequence: CDR1 MGHRA, CDR2 YSYEKL. J lost 4 bases, V lost 4 bases, and 8 bases had no gene match. The CDR3 coding sequence is TGCGCCAGCAGCCTGACCGGGACTAGCGGGAGGGCCGCAGATACGCAGTATTTT. This encodes CASSLTGTSGRAADTQYF.

The chain combines TRBV7-3 with TRBJ2-5; 7 nucleotides align to TRBD2. CDR1 and CDR2 (germline): SGHTA, FQGTGA. The CDR3 contains 14 residues. With V trimmed by 1 base and J by 6 bases, 5 bases remained unmatched. CDR3 coding DNA: TGTGCCAGCAGCTTAATGCGGGGGTCGAAGACCCAGTACTTC. It encodes CASSLMRGSKTQYF.

The gene calls are TRBV5-1 and TRBJ2-5, with D uncertain. This CDR3 has 11 residues. Germline loops: CDR1 SGHRS, CDR2 YFSETQ. Trimming stripped 3 bases from V and 0 bases from J, with 0 bases between. The CDR3 sequence: CASSYQETQYF. In DNA form, the CDR3 reads TGCGCCAGCAGCTACCAAGAGACCCAGTACTTC. Full variable domain (outside the CDR3, taken from reference TRBV5-1 and TRBJ2-5): KAGVTQTPRYLIKTRGQQVTLSCSPISGHRSVSWYQQTPGQGLQFLFEYFSETQRNKGNFPGRFSGRQFSNSRSEMNVSTLELGDSALYLCASSYQETQYFGPGTRLLVL.

This chain links TRBV6-1 with TRBJ1-4; 10 bases are a match to TRBD1. CDR1 and CDR2 from the germline V gene are MNHNS and SASEGT. This CDR3 region has 15 residues. The J segment lost 7 bases and the V segment lost 5 bases, leaving 7 bases of the junction unmatched. CDR3 nucleotides: TGTGCCAGCAGTCAAACCGGGACAGGGGTTGAAAAACTGTTTTTT. Protein sequence: CASSQTGTGVEKLFF.

In its sample, this clone was seen once. The chain recombines TRBV13 with TRBJ2-1; 7 nucleotides agree with TRBD1. From germline, CDR1 is PRHDT and CDR2 FYEKMQ (reference sequence). V was clipped by 4 bases and J by 2 bases; unmatched bases: 8. This CDR3 region has 16 residues. CDR3 sequence: CASSSYTRGPYNEQFF. The CDR3 DNA reads as TGTGCCAGCAGCTCCTATACTAGGGGGCCCTACAATGAGCAGTTCTTC.

The chain has TRBV4-1 and TRBJ2-1, with TRBD2 identical over 10 bases. The CDR3 consists of 16 residues. CDR1 MGHRA and CDR2 YSYEKL come from the germline V gene. Losses at the gene ends were 0 bases for V and 9 bases for J; bases not matched to a gene: 8. CDR3 in amino acids: CASSQEASGRFSEQFF. The CDR3 bases are TGCGCCAGCAGCCAAGAGGCTAGCGGGAGATTTAGTGAGCAGTTCTTC.

V gene TRBV6-6 combines with J gene TRBJ2-1, with D possibly TRBD1 on 5 matching bases. V was trimmed by 7 bases and J by 2 bases, leaving 12 bases between them. The CDR3 contains 14 residues. Germline V gives CDR1 MNHNY, CDR2 SVGAGI (reference sequence). The CDR3 DNA sequence: TGTGCCAGCAAGCCAGGGATCACCTACAATGAGCAGTTCTTC. Its translation is CASKPGITYNEQFF.

V and J are TRBV4-3 and TRBJ2-3, with 12 bases fitting TRBD2. The V gene end was trimmed by 4 bases and the J gene end by 1 base; junction bases not matched to a gene: 3. Per the germline V gene, CDR1 is LGHNA and CDR2 is YSLEER. The CDR3 spans 16 residues. The CDR3 DNA follows: TGCGCCAGCAGCCCAGGACTAGCGGGGCGCACAGATACGCAGTATTTT. It translates to CASSPGLAGRTDTQYF.

The rearrangement uses TRBV7-9 and TRBJ1-2; TRBD1 is a possible D gene (5 bases). The V gene's germline CDR1 is SEHNR and CDR2 FQNEAQ (reference sequence). This CDR3 is 13 amino acids long. Trimming pared 4 bases from V and 4 bases from J, leaving 10 bases between. In DNA, the CDR3 is TGTGCCAGCAGCTCGACCGGGGCCTATGGCTACACCTTC. Translated, it gives CASSSTGAYGYTF.

This clone turned up a few times. This rearrangement joins TRBV10-3 to TRBJ1-3; D ambiguous. V lost 3 bases, J lost 4 bases, and 7 bases lay in between. This CDR3 is 13 amino acids long. The germline CDR1 and CDR2 sequences are ENHRY and SYGVKD. This CDR3 is CAISDRPGNTIYF. The CDR3 nucleotides read TGTGCCATCAGTGACAGGCCGGGAAACACCATATATTTT.

This chain uses TRBV19 with TRBJ2-1; 7 bases align to TRBD1. Germline CDR1 LNHDA, CDR2 SQIVND (reference sequence). The CDR3 runs to 15 residues. V was clipped by 9 bases and J by 7 bases; unmatched bases: 15. CDR3 sequence reads: CASQQNRGSYNEQFF. The CDR3 DNA is TGTGCCAGCCAACAAAACAGGGGAAGTTATAATGAGCAGTTCTTC.

Here the CDR3 reads CASSLGDRELSTGELFF. CDR3 bases: TGTGCCAGCAGCTTAGGGGACAGGGAATTGTCTACCGGGGAGCTGTTTTTT. V is TRBV7-9 and J is TRBJ2-2; 9 bases map to TRBD1. The CDR3 is made up of 17 amino acids. The V gene end was trimmed by 1 base and the J gene end by 5 bases; junction bases not matched to a gene: 8. Germline CDR1 is SEHNR and CDR2 is FQNEAQ (reference sequence).

The chain joins TRBV6-1 to TRBJ1-5, with 7 nucleotides matching TRBD1. With V trimmed by 6 bases and J by 3 bases, 5 bases remained unmatched. The CDR3 extends over 14 amino acids. Germline V gene data show CDR1 as MNHNS and CDR2 as SASEGT. CDR3 region: CASSPTGLNQPQHF. The DNA of the CDR3 is TGTGCCAGCAGCCCGACAGGGCTCAATCAGCCCCAGCATTTT.

The chain joins TRBV5-6 to TRBJ1-2; D is unclear. Trimming took off 0 bases at V and 2 bases at J, with 8 bases between the two ends. The CDR3 has 14 amino acids. Germline V CDR1 and CDR2: SGHDT, YYEEEE. The CDR3 loop reads CASSLARPNYGYTF. CDR3 nucleotide sequence: TGTGCCAGCAGCTTGGCCAGGCCCAACTATGGCTACACCTTC.

V and J are TRBV14 and TRBJ2-7; the D gene is possibly TRBD1 (5 bases). CDR3 size: 12 residues. From germline, CDR1 is SGHDN and CDR2 FVKESK. Deletions cut 1 base from V and 7 bases from J, with 8 bases between. CDR3: CASSQGGPEQYF. DNA of the CDR3: TGTGCCAGCAGCCAAGGGGGCCCGGAGCAGTACTTC.